This T cell receptor beta chain was sequenced in a study of cytomegalovirus exposure and HLA in healthy donors. PCR employed 60 Vbeta and 13 Jbeta primers. As handled by the study authors: It was a later analysis that counted about 80 million unique TCR beta chains, of which 9 million to 13 million were shared. Sequenced by immunoSEQ multiplex PCR; TCRdb stores in-frame clones only, minus some. That table furnishes V, J and clone size, whereas the DNA furnished D and trimming. The table lists 130,000 to 150,000 clones, 60% to 80% of them singletons. Study-level findings and limits: As a later analysis showed, several of the most significant clusters appeared to be linked to common viral pathogens. For most TCR beta V segments, an earlier analysis put the productive rate at about 87% or about 30% of the time.

For this clone: Its matching antigen is unknown.

With 7 bases clipped from V and 7 bases from J, the junction kept 11 bases outside the gene matches. The CDR3 covers 14 residues. Germline CDR1 SQVTM, CDR2 ANQGSEA. This sequence was found in a male donor in good health and CMV-seronegative. The chain recombines TRBV29-1 with TRBJ2-2, with 8 bases matching TRBD2. Specimen: PBMCs. DNA of the CDR3: TGCAGCGCCCGGGGGGGCGGGGGCGGCGGGGAGCTGTTTTTT. Its protein is CSARGGGGGGELFF.